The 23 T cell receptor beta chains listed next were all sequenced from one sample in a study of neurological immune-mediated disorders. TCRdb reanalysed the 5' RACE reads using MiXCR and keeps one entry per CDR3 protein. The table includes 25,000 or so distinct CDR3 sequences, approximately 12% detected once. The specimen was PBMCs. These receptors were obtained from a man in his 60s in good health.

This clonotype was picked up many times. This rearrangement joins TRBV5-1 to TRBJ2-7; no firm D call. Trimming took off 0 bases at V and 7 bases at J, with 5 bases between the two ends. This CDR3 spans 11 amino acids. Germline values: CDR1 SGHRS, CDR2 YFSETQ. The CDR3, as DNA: TGCGCCAGCAGCTTGGGTGGGGAGCAGTACTTC. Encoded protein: CASSLGGEQYF.

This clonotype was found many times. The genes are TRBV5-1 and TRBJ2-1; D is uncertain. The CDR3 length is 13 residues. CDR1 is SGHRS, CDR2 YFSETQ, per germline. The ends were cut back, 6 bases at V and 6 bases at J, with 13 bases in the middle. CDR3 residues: CASMVTTTNEQFF. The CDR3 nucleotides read TGCGCCAGCATGGTCACCACAACCAATGAGCAGTTCTTC.

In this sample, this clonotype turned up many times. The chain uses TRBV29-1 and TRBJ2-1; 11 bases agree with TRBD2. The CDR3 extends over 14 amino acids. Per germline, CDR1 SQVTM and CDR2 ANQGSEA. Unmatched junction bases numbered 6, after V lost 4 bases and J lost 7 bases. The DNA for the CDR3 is TGCAGCGTTGCACTAGCGGGAGTAAGTAATGAGCAGTTCTTC. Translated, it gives CSVALAGVSNEQFF.

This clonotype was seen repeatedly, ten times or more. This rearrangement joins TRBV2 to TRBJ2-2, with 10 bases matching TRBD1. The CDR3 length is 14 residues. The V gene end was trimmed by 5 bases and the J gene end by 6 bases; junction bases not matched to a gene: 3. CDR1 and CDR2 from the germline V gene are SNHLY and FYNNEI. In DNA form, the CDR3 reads TGTGCCAGCAGTTACGGACAGGGGGCCGGGGAGCTGTTTTTT. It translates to CASSYGQGAGELFF.

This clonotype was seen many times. The CDR3 loop is CATSDRTSGGYNEQFF. CDR3 in DNA: TGTGCCACCAGTGATCGGACTAGCGGAGGCTACAATGAGCAGTTCTTC. The J gene is TRBJ2-1, the V gene TRBV24-1; 10 nucleotides match TRBD2. From germline, CDR1 is KGHDR and CDR2 SFDVKD. This CDR3 has 16 amino acids. J was trimmed by 3 bases and V by 3 bases; bases with no gene match: 4.

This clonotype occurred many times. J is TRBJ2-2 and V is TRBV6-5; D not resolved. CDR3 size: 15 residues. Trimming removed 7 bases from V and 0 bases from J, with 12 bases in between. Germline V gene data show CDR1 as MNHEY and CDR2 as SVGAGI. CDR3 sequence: CASNRVNANTGELFF. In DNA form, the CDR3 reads TGTGCCAGCAATCGGGTTAACGCGAACACCGGGGAGCTGTTTTTT.

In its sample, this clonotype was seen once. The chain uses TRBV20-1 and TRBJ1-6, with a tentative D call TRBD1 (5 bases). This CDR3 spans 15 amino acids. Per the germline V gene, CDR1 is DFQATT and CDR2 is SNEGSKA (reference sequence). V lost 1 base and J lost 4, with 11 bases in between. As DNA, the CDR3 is TGCAGTGCTAGAGCGGAGGGGCCATATAATTCACCCCTCCACTTT. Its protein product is CSARAEGPYNSPLHF.

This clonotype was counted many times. CDR3 loop: CSARDYPGQGIDEQYF. CDR3 nucleotides: TGCAGTGCTAGAGATTATCCGGGACAGGGAATAGACGAGCAGTACTTC. The V gene is TRBV20-1, the J gene TRBJ2-7, with 9 bases aligning to TRBD1. V was pared by 0 bases and J by 5 bases, with 11 bases of the junction left unmatched. This CDR3 spans 16 amino acids. CDR1 is DFQATT and CDR2 is SNEGSKA in the germline V gene (reference sequence).

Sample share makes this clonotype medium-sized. CDR3 loop: CASRPTPSVAYEQYF. The CDR3 DNA sequence: TGTGCCAGCAGACCCACCCCTAGCGTGGCCTACGAGCAGTACTTC. V usage is TRBV5-5 and J usage is TRBJ2-7, with D perhaps TRBD2 (6 bases). Germline CDR1 is SGHKS and CDR2 is YYEKEE (reference sequence). The CDR3 totals 15 residues. V lost 5 bases to trimming and J lost 2 bases, with 17 bases between them.

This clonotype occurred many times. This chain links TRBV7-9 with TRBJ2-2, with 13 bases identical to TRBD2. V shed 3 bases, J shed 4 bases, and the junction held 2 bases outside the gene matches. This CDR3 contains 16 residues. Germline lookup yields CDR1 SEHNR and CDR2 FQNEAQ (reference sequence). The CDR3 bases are TGTGCCAGCAGCTTGGGACTAGCGGGGTCCACCGGGGAGCTGTTTTTT. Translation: CASSLGLAGSTGELFF.

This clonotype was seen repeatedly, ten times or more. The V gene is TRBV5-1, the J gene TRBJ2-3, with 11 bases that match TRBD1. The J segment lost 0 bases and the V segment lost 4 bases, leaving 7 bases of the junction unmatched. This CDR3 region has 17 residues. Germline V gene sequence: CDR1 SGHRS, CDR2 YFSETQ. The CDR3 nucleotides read TGCGCCAGCAGCAGGACAGGGGGCCGGTTAAGCACAGATACGCAGTATTTT. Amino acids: CASSRTGGRLSTDTQYF.

CDR3 nucleotides: TGTGCCAGCAGACGGGGACTAGCGGGGGGCACCGGGGAGCTGTTTTTT. As protein: CASRRGLAGGTGELFF. The rearrangement links TRBV12-3 or TRBV12-4 to TRBJ2-2, with 15 bases identical to TRBD2. The CDR3 runs to 16 residues. V lost 6 bases and J lost 4; bases outside the gene matches: 3.

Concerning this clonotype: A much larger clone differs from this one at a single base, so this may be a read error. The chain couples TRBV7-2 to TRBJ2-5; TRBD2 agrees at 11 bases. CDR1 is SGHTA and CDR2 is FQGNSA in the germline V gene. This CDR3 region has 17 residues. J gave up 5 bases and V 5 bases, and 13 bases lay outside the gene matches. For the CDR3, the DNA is TGTGCCAGCAGCCTAAGGGGGTGCACTAGCGGGAGTGAGACCCAGTACTTC. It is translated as CASSLRGCTSGSETQYF.

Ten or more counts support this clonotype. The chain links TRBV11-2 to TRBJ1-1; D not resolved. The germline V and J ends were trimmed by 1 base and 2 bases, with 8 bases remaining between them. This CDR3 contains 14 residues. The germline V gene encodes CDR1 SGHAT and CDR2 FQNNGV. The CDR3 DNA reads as TGTGCCAGCAGCTTAGGAGGAGATAACACTGAAGCTTTCTTT. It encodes CASSLGGDNTEAFF.

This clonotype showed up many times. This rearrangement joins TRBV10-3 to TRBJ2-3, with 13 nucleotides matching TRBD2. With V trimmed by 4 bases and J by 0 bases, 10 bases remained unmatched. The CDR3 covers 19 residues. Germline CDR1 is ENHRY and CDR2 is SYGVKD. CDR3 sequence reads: CAISAPPGTSGTSTDTQYF. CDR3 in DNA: TGTGCCATCAGTGCCCCCCCAGGGACTAGCGGGACTAGCACAGATACGCAGTATTTT.

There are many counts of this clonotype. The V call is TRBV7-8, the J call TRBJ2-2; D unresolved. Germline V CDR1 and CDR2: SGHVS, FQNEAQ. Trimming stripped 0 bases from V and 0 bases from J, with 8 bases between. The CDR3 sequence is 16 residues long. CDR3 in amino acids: CASSLAMLTNTGELFF. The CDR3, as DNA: TGTGCCAGCAGCTTAGCGATGTTGACGAACACCGGGGAGCTGTTTTTT.

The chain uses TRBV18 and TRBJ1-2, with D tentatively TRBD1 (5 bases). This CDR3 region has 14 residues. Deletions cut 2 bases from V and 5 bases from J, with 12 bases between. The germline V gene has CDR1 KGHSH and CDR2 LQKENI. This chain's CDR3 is CASSPVGAEYGYTF. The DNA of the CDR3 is TGTGCCAGCTCACCAGTCGGGGCAGAATATGGCTACACCTTC.

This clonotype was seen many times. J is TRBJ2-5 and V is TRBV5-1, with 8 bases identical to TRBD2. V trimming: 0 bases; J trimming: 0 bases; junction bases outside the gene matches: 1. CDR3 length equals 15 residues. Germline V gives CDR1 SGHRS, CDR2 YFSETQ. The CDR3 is CASSLGSGDQETQYF. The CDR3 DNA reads TGCGCCAGCAGCTTGGGTAGCGGGGACCAAGAGACCCAGTACTTC.

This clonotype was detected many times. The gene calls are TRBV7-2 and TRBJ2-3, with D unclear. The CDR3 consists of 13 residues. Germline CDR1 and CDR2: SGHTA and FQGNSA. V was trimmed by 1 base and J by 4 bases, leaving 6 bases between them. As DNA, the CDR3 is TGTGCCAGCAGCTTAGTGTCCCCAGATACGCAGTATTTT. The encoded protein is CASSLVSPDTQYF. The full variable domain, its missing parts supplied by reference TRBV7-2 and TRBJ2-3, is GAGVSQSPSNKVTEKGKDVELRCDPISGHTALYWYRQSLGQGLEFLIYFQGNSAPDKSGLPSDRFSAERTGGSVSTLTIQRTQQEDSAVYLCASSLVSPDTQYFGPGTRLTVL.

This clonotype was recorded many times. Here the CDR3 DNA reads TGCGCCAGCAGCGCCGGGGGCTCTGGAAACACCATATATTTT. Encoded protein: CASSAGGSGNTIYF. The rearrangement uses TRBV5-1 and TRBJ1-3; D is perhaps TRBD1 (5 bases). The CDR3 length is 14 residues. Germline CDR1 SGHRS, CDR2 YFSETQ. V was shortened by 4 bases and J by 0 bases, with 8 bases between the two germline ends. Variable domain in full (rest from reference TRBV5-1 and TRBJ1-3): KAGVTQTPRYLIKTRGQQVTLSCSPISGHRSVSWYQQTPGQGLQFLFEYFSETQRNKGNFPGRFSGRQFSNSRSEMNVSTLELGDSALYLCASSAGGSGNTIYFGEGSWLTVV.

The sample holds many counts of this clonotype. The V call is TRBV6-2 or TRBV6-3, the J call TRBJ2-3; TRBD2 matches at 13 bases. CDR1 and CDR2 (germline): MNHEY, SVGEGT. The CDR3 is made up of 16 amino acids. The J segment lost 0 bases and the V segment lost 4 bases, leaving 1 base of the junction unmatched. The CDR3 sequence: CASSWGLAGSTDTQYF. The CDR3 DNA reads TGTGCCAGCAGTTGGGGACTAGCGGGGAGCACAGATACGCAGTATTTT.

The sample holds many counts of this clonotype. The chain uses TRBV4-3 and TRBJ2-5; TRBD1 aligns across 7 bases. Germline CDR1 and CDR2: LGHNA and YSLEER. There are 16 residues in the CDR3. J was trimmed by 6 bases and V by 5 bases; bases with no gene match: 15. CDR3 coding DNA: TGCGCCAGCAGCGGCCCCGACAGGGACGTCAAGAAGACCCAGTACTTC. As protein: CASSGPDRDVKKTQYF.

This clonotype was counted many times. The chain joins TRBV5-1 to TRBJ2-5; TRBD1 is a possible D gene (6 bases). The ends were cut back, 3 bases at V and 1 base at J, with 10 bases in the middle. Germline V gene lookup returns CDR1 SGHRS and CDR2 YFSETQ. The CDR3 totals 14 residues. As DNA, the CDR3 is TGCGCCAGCAGCTCCTCAGGGGCCCAAGAGACCCAGTACTTC. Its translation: CASSSSGAQETQYF.